Listed here is a single TCR beta chain. Amplified TCR beta CDR3 regions derived from RNA transcripts. First-round RT-PCR targeting the TCR CDR3 was performed with the HTBI primer set. TCRdb re-called the multiplex PCR reads through MiXCR, storing one row per CDR3 protein. The sample carries 400,000 to 550,000 distinct CDR3 sequences, about 15% recorded once. These data belong to a study of T cells in Graves' hyperthyroidism and ophthalmopathy. No progression to ophthalmopathy during 18 months of follow-up defined stable disease. Newly diagnosed hyperthyroidism, duration under 2 months, in patients aged 18 to 65. Based on clinical symptoms, serum thyroxine and TRAb, thyroid ultrasound and orbital computed tomography, diagnoses were reached. More than 9.5 ml fresh peripheral blood yielded the PBMCs. Germline values: CDR1 LGHDT, CDR2 YNNKEL (reference sequence). The ends were cut back, 4 bases at V and 3 bases at J, with 8 bases in the middle. The CDR3 extends over 13 amino acids.

The TCR sequence derives from a woman aged 18-29 years with Graves' hyperthyroidism. This chain connects TRBV3-1 to TRBJ2-3, with D uncertain. The sample consisted of blood. The DNA of the CDR3 is TGTGCCAGCAGCCGCCGGATGACAGATACGCAGTATTTT. Its translation: CASSRRMTDTQYF.